One T cell receptor (beta chain) is described in this entry. This sample is drawn from a study of blood T cell repertoires in COVID-19. Study summary: Both acute and convalescent COVID-19 samples were obtained from the United States, Italy and Spain.

Authors' analysis steps: Amplification of reference gene primers provided the estimated nucleated cell counts. Sequenced by immunoSEQ multiplex PCR; TCRdb stores in-frame clones only, minus some. For V, J and clone size, that table is used; D and trimming come from the DNA. This table has almost 400,000 clones, around 87% appearing once. Seattle patient enrollment occurred during active infection, with longitudinal follow-up thereafter. Looked up from germline, CDR1 is MNHEY and CDR2 is SMNVEV (reference sequence). Trimming removed 4 bases from V and 5 bases from J; junction bases left unmatched: 8. The CDR3 runs to 15 residues.

The sample comprised peripheral blood. V is TRBV27 and J is TRBJ2-1, with TRBD1 matching over 7 bases. This clonotype was sampled from a woman aged 55 to 70 with COVID-19, enrolled during active disease. This chain's CDR3 is CASSSPGQRHNEQFF. As DNA, the CDR3 is TGTGCCAGCAGTTCTCCGGGACAGCGGCACAATGAGCAGTTCTTC.